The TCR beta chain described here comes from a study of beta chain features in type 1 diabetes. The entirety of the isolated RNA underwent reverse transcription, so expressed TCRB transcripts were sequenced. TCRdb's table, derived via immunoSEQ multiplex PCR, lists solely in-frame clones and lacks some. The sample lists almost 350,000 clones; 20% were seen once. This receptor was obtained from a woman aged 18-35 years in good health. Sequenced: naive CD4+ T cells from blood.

DNA of the CDR3: TGTGCCAGCTCACCGTTGAGCTCTGGGGCCAACGTCCTGACTTTC. It yields the protein CASSPLSSGANVLTF. The V call is TRBV18, the J call TRBJ2-6; no definite D call. The CDR3 consists of 15 residues. The V gene lost 3 bases and the J gene lost 0 bases, with 6 bases spanning the gap. Germline V gene sequence: CDR1 KGHSH, CDR2 LQKENI.